A single sample is the source of the 15 T cell receptor beta chains below, sequenced in a study of blood T cell repertoires in COVID-19 (dated by TCRdb to 2020 to 2022). The method behind the library was the immunoSEQ multiplex PCR assay. Imported from immuneACCESS, the table was reduced by TCRdb to in-frame sequences with V and J called. These copies leave out some clones; in studies compared against another copy, an unresolved V gene accounts for under half, and the cause of the remainder is not known. The sample profile shows about 310,000 clones; over 75% of them were found once. Approximately 9.4% of the sample comes from the top ten. Sequenced sample: PBMCs or T cells enriched from blood (not recorded which). The source of these receptors is a woman between 40 and 55 years old who had recovered from COVID-19.

The sample holds a few counts of this clone. The genes are TRBV5-4 and TRBJ2-3; 7 positions match TRBD2. V was clipped by 4 bases and J by 4 bases; unmatched bases: 3. This CDR3 is built from 13 residues. Germline V gives CDR1 SGHNT, CDR2 YYREEE (reference sequence). CDR3 in amino acids: CASSPTSADTQYF. The CDR3 DNA reads as TGTGCCAGCAGCCCCACTAGCGCAGATACGCAGTATTTT.

This rearrangement joins TRBV12-2 to TRBJ1-3; the table calls TRBD1, which could not be checked here. TRBV12-2 is described as a pseudogene. The CDR3 spans 20 residues. CDR3 protein: CASRRRRDTFGVSRGNTIYF. CDR3 nucleotide sequence: TGTGCAAGTCGCCGGAGAAGGGACACCTTTGGCGTCTCTAGAGGAAACACCATATATTTT.

There are a few counts of this clone. V usage is TRBV7-9 and J usage is TRBJ2-7; 8 bases align to TRBD2. Trimming removed 3 bases from V and 2 bases from J; junction bases left unmatched: 0. The CDR3 loop spans 13 amino acids. Germline lookup yields CDR1 SEHNR and CDR2 FQNEAQ (reference sequence). CDR3 nucleotide sequence: TGTGCCAGCAGCTTTAGCGGGACCTACGAGCAGTACTTC. This gives the protein CASSFSGTYEQYF.

CDR3 nucleotides: TGTGCCAGCAGCGGACACAGGGCAGATACGCAGTATTTT. Translated, it gives CASSGHRADTQYF. V gene TRBV7-2 combines with J gene TRBJ2-3; possible D gene TRBD1, 6 bases. The CDR3 runs 13 residues. V lost 5 bases to trimming and J lost 4 bases, with 10 bases between them. The germline V gene has CDR1 SGHTA and CDR2 FQGNSA.

The chain combines TRBV7-9 with TRBJ1-1; D possibly corresponds to TRBD1 (6 bases). The CDR3 has 14 residues. Germline V gene data show CDR1 as SEHNR and CDR2 as FQNEAQ (reference sequence). V was pared by 6 bases and J by 8 bases, with 19 bases between. As DNA, the CDR3 is TGTGCCAGCAGTACAGACAGGAGCGGTTTAGAAGCTTTCTTT. Translation gives CASSTDRSGLEAFF.

CDR3 sequence: CASQTSGTDYNEQFF. Written as DNA, the CDR3 is TGTGCCAGCCAAACCTCCGGGACAGACTACAATGAGCAGTTCTTC. This rearrangement joins TRBV6-6 to TRBJ2-1, with 7 bases identical to TRBD1. There are 15 residues in the CDR3. V gave up 8 bases and J gave up 3 bases; unmatched junction bases: 10. The V gene's germline CDR1 is MNHNY and CDR2 SVGAGI (reference sequence).

The chain has TRBV7-9 and TRBJ1-5; D is perhaps TRBD1 (5 bases). Looked up from germline, CDR1 is SEHNR and CDR2 is FQNEAQ (reference sequence). CDR3 length equals 11 residues. V dropped 9 bases and J dropped 5 bases, with 8 bases sitting between them. CDR3 amino acids: CASGADQPQHF. The CDR3 nucleotides are TGTGCCAGTGGGGCAGATCAGCCCCAGCATTTT.

The chain has TRBV30 and TRBJ1-5, with D uncertain. Germline CDR1 reads GTSNPN; CDR2 reads SVGIG (reference sequence). The CDR3 runs to 13 residues. Trimming took off 2 bases at V and 1 base at J, with 6 bases between the two ends. This CDR3 is CAWSLQSNQPQHF. The CDR3 region has the DNA TGTGCCTGGAGTCTACAGAGCAATCAGCCCCAGCATTTT.

The chain couples TRBV4-3 to TRBJ2-1; 7 positions match TRBD2. V lost 0 bases and J lost 0; bases outside the gene matches: 5. CDR1 and CDR2 from the germline V gene are LGHNA and YSLEER. The CDR3 contains 17 residues. In DNA, the CDR3 is TGCGCCAGCAGCCAAGATCGGCTAGCGGCCTCCTACAATGAGCAGTTCTTC. Protein product: CASSQDRLAASYNEQFF.

The chain combines TRBV13 with TRBJ2-6; no reliable D call. V lost 2 bases to trimming and J lost 3 bases, with 2 bases between them. This CDR3 comprises 13 residues. Germline assignment: CDR1 PRHDT and CDR2 FYEKMQ (reference sequence). The CDR3 DNA follows: TGTGCCAGCAGCTTACTTGGGGCCAACGTCCTGACTTTC. Translated: CASSLLGANVLTF.

The CDR3 reads CASSPDGVTGELFF. The DNA of the CDR3 is TGTGCCAGCAGCCCAGATGGTGTGACCGGGGAGCTGTTTTTT. The rearrangement uses TRBV7-2 and TRBJ2-2, with unresolved D. Trimming pared 5 bases from V and 5 bases from J, leaving 12 bases between. Germline V gene sequence: CDR1 SGHTA, CDR2 FQGNSA. This CDR3 comprises 14 residues.

This chain's CDR3 is CASSLALSNEQFF. For the CDR3, the DNA is TGTGCCAGCAGCTTAGCGCTATCAAATGAGCAGTTCTTC. V usage is TRBV7-2 and J usage is TRBJ2-1; D is ambiguous. Trimming shortened V by 0 bases and J by 7 bases, and 7 bases separated the two germline ends. The CDR3 runs 13 residues. Per germline, CDR1 SGHTA and CDR2 FQGNSA.

The J gene is TRBJ2-1, the V gene TRBV29-1; TRBD2 aligns across 8 bases. The CDR3 loop spans 14 amino acids. In germline, CDR1 is SQVTM, CDR2 ANQGSEA. Trimming at V came to 4 bases and at J to 4 bases, leaving 6 bases not matched to a gene. The CDR3 region has the DNA TGCAGCGTTGTGCCAGCGGGAGTGTACAATGAGCAGTTCTTC. Encoded protein: CSVVPAGVYNEQFF.

The gene calls are TRBV5-4 and TRBJ1-1; possible D gene TRBD1, 6 bases. Germline CDR1 and CDR2: SGHNT and YYREEE (reference sequence). Trimming removed 2 bases at V and 4 bases at J, with 9 bases between. CDR3 length: 13 residues. CDR3 coding DNA: TGTGCCAGCAGCTTACAGGGCTCCACTGAAGCTTTCTTT. This translates into CASSLQGSTEAFF.

The chain couples TRBV29-1 to TRBJ1-5, with D perhaps TRBD1 (6 bases). The CDR3 extends over 13 amino acids. V lost 7 bases and J lost 6, with 16 bases in between. Germline CDR1 reads SQVTM; CDR2 reads ANQGSEA. The CDR3 sequence is CSGSQGSSQPQHF. In DNA form, the CDR3 reads TGCAGCGGGAGTCAGGGGTCCAGTCAGCCCCAGCATTTT.